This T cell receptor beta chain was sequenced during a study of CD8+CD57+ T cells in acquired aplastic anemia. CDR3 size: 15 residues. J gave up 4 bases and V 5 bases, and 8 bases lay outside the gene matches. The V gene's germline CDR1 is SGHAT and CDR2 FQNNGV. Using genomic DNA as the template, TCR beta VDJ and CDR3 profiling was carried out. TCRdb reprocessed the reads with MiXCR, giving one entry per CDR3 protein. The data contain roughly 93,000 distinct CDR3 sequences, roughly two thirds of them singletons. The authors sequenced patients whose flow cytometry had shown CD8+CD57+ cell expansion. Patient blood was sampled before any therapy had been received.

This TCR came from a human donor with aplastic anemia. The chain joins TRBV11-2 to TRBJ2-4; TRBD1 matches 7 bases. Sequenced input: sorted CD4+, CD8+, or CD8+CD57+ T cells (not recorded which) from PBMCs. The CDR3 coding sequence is TGTGCCAGCAGCATTACCGGGACAGTAAAAAACATTCAGTACTTC. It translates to CASSITGTVKNIQYF.